This T cell receptor beta chain is from a study of blood T cell repertoires in COVID-19. Study overall: Some COVID-19 samples were acute and others convalescent; all came from the United States, Italy and Spain. From T cells, B-cell-depleted T cells, or PBMCs came the material, which was cDNA or gDNA.

Original methodology: Amplification of reference gene primers provided the estimated nucleated cell counts. Using immunoSEQ multiplex PCR, the repertoire was profiled, and TCRdb retains in-frame clones only, with some absent. Clone size and V and J calls were adopted from that table, with D and trimming inferred from the DNA. The sample yields 18,000 or so clones, around 80% seen once. The clonotype was recovered from a man between 35 and 55 years old with active or convalescent COVID-19. Material: peripheral blood.

The CDR3 bases are TGTGCCAGCCCACCCTCCAGCGGGGCGAATTTCCCTTACACAGATACGCAGTATTTT. This gives the protein CASPPSSGANFPYTDTQYF. This chain connects TRBV19 to TRBJ2-3; 7 bases are a match to TRBD2. J was trimmed by 2 bases and V by 9 bases; bases with no gene match: 23. The CDR3 totals 19 residues. The germline V gene encodes CDR1 LNHDA and CDR2 SQIVND (reference sequence).